This TCR beta chain was recovered during a study of CXCR3-negative and CXCR3-positive naive CD8 T cells. Study-wide results and caveats: Naive cells that were CXCR3-positive had more hydrophobic TRB CDR3s (compared with CXCR3-negative naive cells).

Preparation of TRB cDNA libraries relied on 5' RACE carrying UMI labels. TCRdb reanalyzed the 5' RACE reads, giving one entry per CDR3 protein sequence and no DNA. The data show about 120,000 distinct CDR3 sequences, and the top ten clones hold around 0.38%. This CDR3 has 14 residues. The V gene's germline CDR1 is SEHNR and CDR2 FQNEAQ (reference sequence). Remarks on this clonotype: Its antigen is as yet unknown.

Triplicate sorting captured about 320,000 cells each from every CD8+ T cell subset. This chain connects TRBV7-9 to TRBJ2-5; as DNA is missing, the TRBD2 call by TCRdb cannot be tested. The receptor was derived from a human donor in good health. Some clones in this sample may be carry-over from other donors' samples. The specimen was naive CXCR3+ CD8+ T cells from blood. Subset of the sample: CD45RO-CCR7+CD27+CD95- naive CD8+ T cells expressing CXCR3 (TNR3+). The CDR3 sequence is CASSSGLAEETQYF.